This TCR beta chain stems from a study of regulatory T cells in long-lasting Graves disease. Sample time point: newly diagnosed GD, antithyroid drugs for less than 3 months. From PBMCs, RNA was extracted and then used to make the TCR library. Arm-PCR of CDR3 regions and iRepertoire HTBI primers were the basis on which TCR beta libraries were built. A single record per CDR3 protein comes from TCRdb applying MiXCR to the multiplex PCR reads. The sample shows more than 450,000 distinct CDR3 sequences, about 12% of them seen only once. This clonotype was seen ten or more times. This CDR3 contains 14 residues. Germline V gene sequence: CDR1 DFQATT, CDR2 SNEGSKA (reference sequence). Deletions cut 6 bases from V and 1 base from J, with 13 bases between. A further study also used this sample, focusing on T cells in Graves' hyperthyroidism and ophthalmopathy. That paper adds: HTBI primers were used for first-round RT-PCR of the TCR CDR3.

The receptor's source is a woman aged 25-40 years with Graves disease. The source was peripheral blood mononuclear cells (PBMCs), collected at new diagnosis, from a patient treated with antithyroid drugs. The V call is TRBV20-1, the J call TRBJ2-4, with D possibly matching TRBD2 (6 bases). Here the CDR3 DNA reads TGCAGTGCCATGGAGGGGCAGGCCAAAAACATTCAGTACTTC. Encoded protein: CSAMEGQAKNIQYF.